Presented here are 31 T cell receptor beta chains from one specimen sequenced in a study of T cells in Graves' hyperthyroidism and ophthalmopathy. Amplified regions were TCR beta CDR3 sequences from RNA transcripts. Carried out on the TCR CDR3, a first-round RT-PCR used the HTBI primer set. TCRdb reprocessed the multiplex PCR reads via MiXCR and lists one record per CDR3 protein. The sample carries roughly 570,000 distinct CDR3 sequences, about 45% recorded once. The specimen sequenced was peripheral blood or thyroid tissue (not recorded which). The receptor source for this set is a woman under 30 with Graves' hyperthyroidism.

V usage is TRBV10-3 and J usage is TRBJ1-4; the match to TRBD1 covers 9 bases. V dropped 7 bases and J dropped 8; count of bases not matched to a gene: 8. The CDR3 runs to 14 residues. Germline assignment: CDR1 ENHRY and CDR2 SYGVKD. This CDR3 is CAITEGTGNEKLFF. The CDR3 coding sequence is TGTGCCATCACCGAAGGGACAGGGAACGAAAAACTGTTTTTT.

This clonotype was found many times. The chain combines TRBV19 with TRBJ1-2, with a tentative D call TRBD1 (5 bases). Between the trimmed V and J ends, which lost 5 bases and 5 bases, there was a span of 12 bases. CDR3 length equals 13 residues. Per germline, CDR1 LNHDA and CDR2 SQIVND (reference sequence). DNA for the CDR3: TGTGCCAGTAGTTGGGACCGACGATATGGCTACACCTTC. Its translation is CASSWDRRYGYTF. Together with reference TRBV19 and TRBJ1-2, the CDR3 gives the full variable domain: DGGITQSPKYLFRKEGQNVTLSCEQNLNHDAMYWYRQDPGQGLRLIYYSQIVNDFQKGDIAEGYSVSREKKESFPLTVTSAQKNPTAFYLCASSWDRRYGYTFGSGTRLTVV.

Many counts were recorded for this clonotype. V usage is TRBV6-6 and J usage is TRBJ1-3, with D maybe TRBD1 (5 bases). Deletions cut 5 bases from V and 2 bases from J, with 16 bases between. The germline CDR1 and CDR2 sequences are MNHNY and SVGAGI (reference sequence). The CDR3 contains 16 residues. Written as DNA, the CDR3 is TGTGCCAGCAGTGCGAGCGCTGGGGGGGCTGGAAACACCATATATTTT. Protein: CASSASAGGAGNTIYF.

The chain recombines TRBV15 with TRBJ2-7; TRBD1 might be the D (5 bases). Deletions cut 3 bases from V and 7 bases from J, with 16 bases between. The CDR3 is 14 amino acids. Germline V CDR1 and CDR2: LNHNV, YYDKDF (reference sequence). CDR3 protein: CATSSPGRVGEQYF. The CDR3 coding sequence is TGTGCCACCAGCAGCCCCGGCAGGGTAGGGGAGCAGTACTTC. Supplemented by reference TRBV15 and TRBJ2-7, the full variable domain reads DAMVIQNPRYQVTQFGKPVTLSCSQTLNHNVMYWYQQKSSQAPKLLFHYYDKDFNNEADTPDNFQSRRPNTSFCFLDIRSPGLGDTAMYLCATSSPGRVGEQYFGPGTRLTVT.

The chain joins TRBV24-1 to TRBJ2-5; 8 bases are shared with TRBD1. With V trimmed by 2 bases and J by 5 bases, 6 bases remained unmatched. The CDR3 sequence is 15 residues long. Germline CDR1 is KGHDR and CDR2 is SFDVKD. The CDR3 spells CATSDSGTGSETQYF. The DNA for the CDR3 is TGTGCCACCAGTGATTCCGGGACAGGTTCCGAGACCCAGTACTTC.

This clonotype was seen more than once but under ten times. V and J are TRBV29-1 and TRBJ2-7; 10 positions agree with TRBD2. The CDR3 extends over 15 amino acids. The germline CDR1 and CDR2 sequences are SQVTM and ANQGSEA. V trimming: 0 bases; J trimming: 3 bases; junction bases outside the gene matches: 5. The CDR3 reads CSVEDRASGSYEQYF. The CDR3 DNA sequence: TGCAGCGTTGAAGATCGGGCTAGCGGGAGCTACGAGCAGTACTTC.

V and J are TRBV7-9 and TRBJ1-1, with no clear D. CDR1 is SEHNR and CDR2 is FQNEAQ in the germline V gene (reference sequence). V was trimmed by 5 bases and J by 7 bases, leaving 20 bases between them. The CDR3 totals 15 residues. The CDR3 sequence: CASSPSGRAYNEAFF. The CDR3 bases are TGTGCCAGCAGCCCTAGCGGGAGGGCCTACAATGAAGCTTTCTTT.

In its sample, this clonotype was seen many times. The chain links TRBV20-1 to TRBJ2-7; no reliable D call. Germline assignment: CDR1 DFQATT and CDR2 SNEGSKA (reference sequence). The CDR3 has 13 residues. The ends were cut back, 3 bases at V and 0 bases at J, with 9 bases in the middle. CDR3 residues: CSARHWVSYEQYF. The CDR3 DNA reads TGCAGTGCTAGGCACTGGGTCTCCTACGAGCAGTACTTC.

CDR3 protein: CSGKGAGNTEAFF. The CDR3 DNA reads as TGCAGTGGCAAGGGGGCGGGGAACACTGAAGCTTTCTTT. The chain couples TRBV20-1 to TRBJ1-1, with TRBD1 identical over 7 bases. Germline CDR1 reads DFQATT; CDR2 reads SNEGSKA (reference sequence). This CDR3 spans 13 amino acids. Germline trimming cut 7 bases from V and 1 base from J; bases unmatched to any gene: 6.

The chain's CDR3 is CASSPYRDTNTEAFF. The CDR3 coding sequence is TGTGCCAGCTCCCCGTACAGGGACACGAACACTGAAGCTTTCTTT. V usage is TRBV19 and J usage is TRBJ1-1, with D possibly being TRBD1 (6 bases). The CDR3 totals 15 residues. From germline, CDR1 is LNHDA and CDR2 SQIVND (reference sequence). V was pared by 9 bases and J by 1 base, with 18 bases between.

This clonotype occurred many times. The chain has TRBV6-6 and TRBJ2-6; D ambiguous. The CDR3 loop spans 15 amino acids. The ends were cut back, 2 bases at V and 0 bases at J, with 5 bases in the middle. Germline V gene sequence: CDR1 MNHNY, CDR2 SVGAGI (reference sequence). CDR3 protein: CASSYQLSGANVLTF. DNA of the CDR3: TGTGCCAGCAGTTACCAACTCTCTGGGGCCAACGTCCTGACTTTC.

The chain has TRBV7-2 and TRBJ2-5; TRBD1 agrees at 9 bases. V shed 6 bases, J shed 4 bases, and the junction held 30 bases outside the gene matches. The CDR3 totals 22 residues. Germline values: CDR1 SGHTA, CDR2 FQGNSA. CDR3 nucleotide sequence: TGTGCCAGCAGGGGGGACAGGGCGGACAATCAGCCCCTGTCTAGCGCTGCAGAGACCCAGTACTTC. Amino acids: CASRGDRADNQPLSSAAETQYF.

This chain joins TRBV29-1 and TRBJ1-1; 7 nucleotides agree with TRBD1. The V gene end was trimmed by 6 bases and the J gene end by 4 bases; junction bases not matched to a gene: 8. Germline CDR1 and CDR2: SQVTM and ANQGSEA. The CDR3 contains 13 residues. The CDR3 spells CSVRDRASTEAFF. CDR3 nucleotides: TGCAGCGTACGCGACAGGGCCTCCACTGAAGCTTTCTTT.

The chain recombines TRBV5-1 with TRBJ2-7, with TRBD2 matching 12 bases. Losses at the gene ends were 3 bases for V and 7 bases for J; bases not matched to a gene: 11. Germline assignment: CDR1 SGHRS and CDR2 YFSETQ. The CDR3 is 16 residues long. The CDR3 here is CASSSQPTSGSREQYF. The DNA for the CDR3 is TGCGCCAGCAGCTCCCAACCGACTAGCGGGAGTAGGGAGCAGTACTTC.

In regard to this clonotype: Germline and junction disagree at one end, which may indicate a read error. J is TRBJ1-1 and V is TRBV10-3, with D tentatively TRBD1 (5 bases). In germline, CDR1 is ENHRY, CDR2 SYGVKD. The CDR3 is 14 amino acids. The CDR3 bases are TGTGCCAGCAGTTCCTGGGACGGGGGGAATGAAGCTTTCTTT. It translates to CASSSWDGGNEAFF.

The chain is built from TRBV10-3 and TRBJ2-7; 14 bases are a match to TRBD2. The V and J ends lost 2 bases and 6 bases, in that order; junction bases with no gene match: 6. CDR1 and CDR2 from the germline V gene are ENHRY and SYGVKD. CDR3 length: 16 residues. The CDR3 sequence is CAISEAGTSGGVEQYF. CDR3 nucleotides: TGTGCCATCAGTGAGGCCGGGACTAGCGGGGGTGTCGAGCAGTACTTC.

This clonotype came up once. The chain uses TRBV12-3 or TRBV12-4 and TRBJ1-5, with D possibly TRBD1 on 5 matching bases. V was cut by 5 bases and J by 11 bases, with 19 bases left in between. This CDR3 has 14 residues. CDR3 sequence (DNA): TGTGCCAGCAGTCCAGGGAGAGGGCGAGAGGCCCAGCATTTT. Translation: CASSPGRGREAQHF.

The V call is TRBV11-2, the J call TRBJ1-1, with TRBD1 identical over 7 bases. V trimming: 0 bases; J trimming: 0 bases; junction bases outside the gene matches: 7. CDR3 size: 17 residues. CDR1 and CDR2 (germline): SGHAT, FQNNGV. CDR3 protein: CASSLDLRGDMNTEAFF. CDR3 nucleotides: TGTGCCAGCAGCTTAGATCTCAGGGGGGACATGAACACTGAAGCTTTCTTT.

This clonotype was picked up many times. The genes are TRBV7-8 and TRBJ1-2; the D gene is possibly TRBD1 (5 bases). This CDR3 has 13 amino acids. V lost 0 bases and J lost 5, with 7 bases in between. CDR1 is SGHVS, CDR2 FQNEAQ, per germline. The CDR3 loop reads CASSLAGGYGYTF. The DNA for the CDR3 is TGTGCCAGCAGCTTAGCTGGGGGGTATGGCTACACCTTC.

V usage is TRBV7-2 and J usage is TRBJ2-7; 7 bases match TRBD1. Trimming took 5 bases from V and 5 from J; bases not matched to a gene: 9. From germline, CDR1 is SGHTA and CDR2 FQGNSA. This CDR3 is 14 amino acids long. CDR3 sequence: CASSLWMTGNEQYF. The CDR3 region has the DNA TGTGCCAGCAGCCTATGGATGACAGGGAACGAGCAGTACTTC. Supplemented by reference TRBV7-2 and TRBJ2-7, the full variable domain reads GAGVSQSPSNKVTEKGKDVELRCDPISGHTALYWYRQSLGQGLEFLIYFQGNSAPDKSGLPSDRFSAERTGGSVSTLTIQRTQQEDSAVYLCASSLWMTGNEQYFGPGTRLTVT.

This clonotype was counted a few times. This chain joins TRBV24-1 and TRBJ2-7; 8 positions match TRBD1. The last part of the DNA fits TRBJ2-1 better; the J call may be wrong. The CDR3 is 15 amino acids. Germline V lookup: CDR1 KGHDR, CDR2 SFDVKD. CDR3 DNA sequence: TGTGCCACCAGTGATCCTGGACAGGGCGCCGATGAGCAGTTCTTC. Its translation: CATSDPGQGADEQFF.

The genes are TRBV11-2 and TRBJ2-4; 13 positions match TRBD2. Germline CDR1 SGHAT, CDR2 FQNNGV. CDR3 size: 18 residues. The ends lost 3 bases at V and 0 bases at J; junction bases unmatched: 5. This chain's CDR3 is CASSFPLAGGLAKNIQYF. The DNA of the CDR3 is TGTGCCAGCAGCTTCCCACTAGCGGGAGGGCTAGCCAAAAACATTCAGTACTTC.

The chain links TRBV29-1 to TRBJ2-7, with 7 bases matching TRBD1. The trim removed 5 bases at V and 5 bases at J, leaving 6 bases unmatched. The germline V gene has CDR1 SQVTM and CDR2 ANQGSEA. This CDR3 spans 12 amino acids. For the CDR3, the DNA is TGCAGCGTTATCTCAGGGGGACACGAGCAGTACTTC. Translated, it gives CSVISGGHEQYF.

Points on this clonotype: The missing conserved phenylalanine or tryptophan at the end of this CDR3 makes a read error likely. The limits of the CDR3 on the DNA are not certain, so only TCRdb's listed CDR3 is given. The chain recombines TRBV20-1 with TRBJ1-1; the table's D call, TRBD1, was not checked against the DNA. Germline V CDR1 and CDR2: DFQATT, SNEGSKA (reference sequence). With termini counted, the CDR3 has 9 amino acids. The chain's CDR3 is CSARGDGFY.

This clonotype was recorded only once. This may come from a read error, since a much larger clone is one base off. The chain combines TRBV5-4 with TRBJ1-1; D uncertain. Trimming shortened V by 4 bases and J by 1 base, and 14 bases separated the two germline ends. The germline V gene encodes CDR1 SGHNT and CDR2 YYREEE (reference sequence). This CDR3 spans 15 amino acids. The CDR3 reads CASSPGGYWNTEAFF. The CDR3 DNA reads as TGTGCCAGCAGCCCAGGCGGATATTGGAACACTGAAGCTTTCTTT.

The sample holds one count of this clonotype. The rearrangement joins TRBV20-1 to TRBJ1-2, with 10 bases that match TRBD1. This CDR3 has 12 residues. From germline, CDR1 is DFQATT and CDR2 SNEGSKA (reference sequence). Trimming removed 3 bases from V and 8 bases from J; junction bases left unmatched: 3. CDR3 DNA sequence: TGCAGTGCTAGTCGGACAGGGGGAGGCTACACCTTC. Encoded protein: CSASRTGGGYTF.

This clonotype was seen at least ten times. The chain has TRBV27 and TRBJ2-7, with 7 nucleotides matching TRBD2. Germline trimming cut 3 bases from V and 4 bases from J; bases unmatched to any gene: 6. The length of the CDR3 is 14 residues. The germline V gene encodes CDR1 MNHEY and CDR2 SMNVEV (reference sequence). For the CDR3, the DNA is TGTGCCAGCAGTTTCAGGGAGGGACGTTACGAGCAGTACTTC. It encodes CASSFREGRYEQYF.

The chain carries TRBV10-2 and TRBJ2-3; TRBD1 or TRBD2 may be the D gene (6 bases each). Trimming left V 3 bases short and J 4 bases short, with 17 bases between. CDR3 length equals 16 residues. The germline V gene has CDR1 WSHSY and CDR2 SAAADI. The CDR3 coding sequence is TGCGCCAGCAGTGATCCACTTCGGGGGCTTTCAGATACGCAGTATTTT. It yields the protein CASSDPLRGLSDTQYF.

This clonotype was observed a few times. V usage is TRBV29-1 and J usage is TRBJ1-5; 7 nucleotides line up with TRBD1. The germline V gene encodes CDR1 SQVTM and CDR2 ANQGSEA. The CDR3 extends over 13 amino acids. Trimming took 7 bases from V and 5 from J; bases not matched to a gene: 8. The CDR3 DNA sequence: TGCAGCGCTAGACAGGGTTTGGATCAGCCCCAGCATTTT. It translates to CSARQGLDQPQHF.

This clonotype was recorded many times. The chain links TRBV7-2 to TRBJ1-6, with 10 bases aligning to TRBD1. This CDR3 is 15 amino acids long. The J segment lost 8 bases and the V segment lost 5 bases, leaving 6 bases of the junction unmatched. Germline V gene lookup returns CDR1 SGHTA and CDR2 FQGNSA. This CDR3 is CASSPTGTGDSPLHF. The CDR3, as DNA: TGTGCCAGCAGCCCCACCGGGACAGGGGATTCACCCCTCCACTTT.

This clonotype was counted at least ten times. The J gene is TRBJ2-7, the V gene TRBV20-1; 12 bases fit TRBD2. The CDR3 extends over 14 amino acids. Germline values: CDR1 DFQATT, CDR2 SNEGSKA (reference sequence). V was pared by 3 bases and J by 0 bases, with 0 bases of the junction left unmatched. Here the CDR3 DNA reads TGCAGTGCTAGGACTAGCGGGGGCTCCTACGAGCAGTACTTC. This translates into CSARTSGGSYEQYF.